What follows are 2 T cell receptor beta chains derived from one specimen sequenced in a study of blood T cell repertoires in COVID-19. This table comes from immunoSEQ multiplex PCR, and its TCRdb copy is limited to in-frame clones, with some not included. The sample holds fewer than 200,000 clones, around 83% seen once. The specimen was PBMCs or T cells enriched from blood (not recorded which). The receptors here all came from a woman in her forties or fifties in a cohort exposed to, infected with or recovered from COVID-19 (not recorded which).

This rearrangement joins TRBV30 to TRBJ1-1, with D unresolved. The germline gives CDR1 GTSNPN, CDR2 SVGIG (reference sequence). The CDR3 contains 12 residues. V was clipped by 0 bases and J by 6 bases, with 8 bases between them. Written as DNA, the CDR3 is TGTGCCTGGAGTGTAGAGGGAGCTGAAGCTTTCTTT. It yields the protein CAWSVEGAEAFF.

This sequence joins TRBV11-2 and TRBJ1-4, with D possibly being TRBD1 (5 bases). V dropped 4 bases and J dropped 5 bases, with 17 bases sitting between them. The germline V gene has CDR1 SGHAT and CDR2 FQNNGV. The CDR3 is 16 residues long. CDR3 DNA: TGTGCCAGCAGCTCAGGGCGGGACTTTCTAAATGAAAAACTGTTTTTT. This gives the protein CASSSGRDFLNEKLFF.